Here is one T cell receptor beta chain with its context. This clone was detected only a few times. Its target antigen remains unknown. Base qualities are not provided; no much larger clone lies one nucleotide away. These data are taken from a study of OX40 agonist ivuxolimab in advanced cancers. In terms of the full investigation: Ivuxolimab was an agonistic, fully human IgG2 monoclonal antibody directed against OX40 (CD134), a costimulatory receptor. In the dose-escalation cohort, about four fifths of patients were male, and the mean age was approximately 60 years with a range of roughly 23 to 79. Intravenous ivuxolimab was administered to patients every 2 weeks at six dose levels: 0.01, 0.1, 0.3, 1.5, 3 and 10 mg/kg. Partial responses were achieved by three dose-escalation patients, of whom one had hepatocellular carcinoma and two had cutaneous melanoma. Among the approximately 50 dose-escalation patients, approximately 20 had hepatocellular carcinoma, approximately 15 melanoma, 9 renal cell carcinoma and 9 head and neck cancer. The paper describes the monotherapy dose-escalation part (N of about 50 patients) of the phase I trial of ivuxolimab. Peripheral TCRbeta sequencing was intended to test whether TCR sequence diversity was altered and clonal T-cell expansion was caused by ivuxolimab. Prior anti-PD-1, anti-PD-L1 or anti-CTLA-4 therapy was permitted, and checkpoint inhibitors had been received by 30% to 40% of dose-escalation patients. Results the study describes overall, beyond this receptor: The antigen specificity of the peripheral T cells that underwent clonal expansion was not determined. Low levels of normalized T-cell clonal expansion were also seen in some patients who did not respond. On average, CD8+ T cells showed more expanded clones than CD4+ T cells after ivuxolimab. In partial responders in the 0.1-3.0 mg/kg groups, normalized peripheral clonal expansion was found to be among the lowest, especially among CD8+ T cells. At doses of 0.1 to 3.0 mg/kg, clonal expansion of both CD4+ and CD8+ T cells in blood was seen between baseline and week 6.

Patients with autoimmune disease history or receiving systemic immunosuppression were excluded from the trial. Peripheral blood for TCR sequencing was collected from all dose cohorts at baseline, on cycle 4 day 1, and on cycle 7 day 1. The samples were drawn from a first-in-human, open-label, multicenter phase I dose-escalation trial of ivuxolimab. Adults with locally advanced or metastatic melanoma, renal cell, hepatocellular, or head and neck squamous cell carcinoma were enrolled in the trial. Before TCR sequencing, CD4+ T cells and CD8+ T cells were sorted from peripheral blood as separate populations. From the cysteine through the phenylalanine, the CDR3 covers 14 amino acids. Only the CDR3 part of the read is kept: 42 bases, read in frame from the first base. V is cut back by 7 bases and J by 8 bases, with 9 bases in the junction unmatched. Via the germline V gene (reference sequence), CDR1 is MNHNY and CDR2 SVGAGI.

Genomic DNA was isolated from the sorted cells so that the TCRbeta CDR3 region could be sequenced. The immunoSEQ Assay was used to sequence the TCRbeta CDR3 regions. TCRdb took this table from immuneACCESS and kept in-frame rearrangements with V and J called. Such tables lack part of the clones; where checked against another copy, unresolved V genes explain under half of the gap, and the rest is unexplained. The sample table contains tens of thousands of clones; only one count was recorded for 94% of them. Roughly an eighth of the sample is in the top ten clones. This TCR was sampled from an adult with an advanced solid tumor such as melanoma, head and neck, liver or kidney cancer. The sequences come from CD4+ or CD8+ T cells sorted from blood, collected in a trial of the OX40 agonist ivuxolimab. The sequence is built from TRBV6-6 and TRBJ2-1, and 9 junctional nucleotides match TRBD2. This receptor carries the CDR3 CASTVAGATYEQFF. The base sequence is TGTGCCAGCACGGTAGCGGGAGCTACGTATGAGCAGTTCTTC.